Below, 3 T cell receptor beta chains from the same sample are listed, as sequenced in a study of blood T cell repertoires in COVID-19. Repertoires were generated with immunoSEQ multiplex PCR, while TCRdb's copy carries only in-frame clones and drops some. The sample carries some 49,000 clones, approximately 81% recorded once. Specimen: peripheral blood. Receptors were obtained from a woman of 80 years or more with COVID-19, enrolled during active disease.

Notes on this clone: Other DNA sequences within the sample encode an identical CDR3. The chain couples TRBV30 to TRBJ1-3; D possibly corresponds to TRBD1 (6 bases). Looked up from germline, CDR1 is GTSNPN and CDR2 is SVGIG (reference sequence). Trimming pared 1 base from V and 2 bases from J, leaving 6 bases between. CDR3 length equals 13 residues. This chain's CDR3 is CAWSDRAGNTIYF. In DNA, the CDR3 is TGTGCCTGGAGTGACAGGGCTGGAAACACCATATATTTT.

This chain joins TRBV30 and TRBJ1-2, with D tentatively TRBD1 (6 bases). Germline assignment: CDR1 GTSNPN and CDR2 SVGIG (reference sequence). This CDR3 contains 14 residues. With 0 bases removed from V and 2 bases from J, the gap between germline ends came to 10 bases. In DNA form, the CDR3 reads TGTGCCTGGAGTGTAAATCAGGGGAACTATGGCTACACCTTC. It codes for CAWSVNQGNYGYTF.

The gene calls are TRBV6-5 and TRBJ2-7, with 7 bases fitting TRBD2. After removal of 5 bases from V and 4 bases from J, the junction contained 11 bases not matched to a gene. Germline assignment: CDR1 MNHEY and CDR2 SVGAGI. CDR3 length equals 15 residues. This CDR3 is CASSPVWAGVYEQYF. CDR3 nucleotides: TGTGCCAGCAGTCCGGTTTGGGCGGGAGTTTACGAGCAGTACTTC.